The next 24 T cell receptor beta chains were all read from a single sample in a study of identical twins. TCRdb recomputed calls from the 5' RACE reads with MiXCR, one row per CDR3 protein. Of around 1.7 million distinct CDR3 sequences in the sample, around 33% were seen once. Sequencing input: cord blood. The receptors here all came from a newborn girl in good health.

This clonotype showed up just a few times. J is TRBJ2-1 and V is TRBV7-9; TRBD2 aligns across 7 bases. The junction had 7 bases not matched to a gene; V was cut back by 2 bases and J by 0 bases. Germline CDR1 SEHNR, CDR2 FQNEAQ (reference sequence). The CDR3 is made up of 17 amino acids. This CDR3 reads CASSLPLRGSSYNEQFF. The CDR3, as DNA: TGTGCCAGCAGCTTACCCCTACGCGGGAGCTCCTACAATGAGCAGTTCTTC.

The chain combines TRBV28 with TRBJ1-2; D perhaps matches TRBD1 (6 bases). CDR3 length: 15 amino acids. Germline V lookup: CDR1 MDHEN, CDR2 SYDVKM. V was pared by 4 bases and J by 3 bases, with 15 bases between. CDR3 region: CASSSRQAGDYGYTF. CDR3 in DNA: TGTGCCAGCAGTTCCCGACAGGCGGGGGACTATGGCTACACCTTC.

This clonotype was picked up a small number of times. The rearrangement links TRBV4-2 to TRBJ2-1; 8 bases match TRBD2. This CDR3 contains 16 residues. Germline lookup yields CDR1 LGHNA and CDR2 YNFKEQ. The trim removed 2 bases at V and 2 bases at J, leaving 5 bases unmatched. CDR3 nucleotides: TGTGCCAGCAGCCAAAAACACGGGGGGGCCTACAATGAGCAGTTCTTC. Residues: CASSQKHGGAYNEQFF.

This clonotype was counted many times. The gene calls are TRBV25-1 and TRBJ2-5; D not certain. Germline V gives CDR1 MGHDK, CDR2 SYGVNS. The CDR3 is 13 amino acids. V was shortened by 1 base and J by 5 bases, with 8 bases between the two germline ends. In DNA form, the CDR3 reads TGTGCCAGCAGTGAATGGGGTGGGGAGACCCAGTACTTC. Its translation: CASSEWGGETQYF.

The rearrangement links TRBV20-1 to TRBJ2-1; the match to TRBD1 covers 11 bases. This CDR3 region has 13 residues. Germline V gene data show CDR1 as DFQATT and CDR2 as SNEGSKA (reference sequence). After removal of 5 bases from V and 13 bases from J, the junction contained 10 bases not matched to a gene. CDR3 protein: CSAGTGGRETQFF. In DNA, the CDR3 is TGCAGTGCTGGGACAGGGGGGAGAGAGACCCAGTTCTTC.

This chain uses TRBV25-1 with TRBJ1-4; D call uncertain. Trimming removed 3 bases from V and 8 bases from J, with 13 bases in between. CDR1 and CDR2 (germline): MGHDK, SYGVNS. This CDR3 has 14 amino acids. The chain's CDR3 is CASSDPWDGEKLFF. As DNA, the CDR3 is TGTGCCAGCAGTGATCCATGGGATGGGGAAAAACTGTTTTTT.

CDR3 sequence (DNA): TGTGCCATCAGTGAGGGCAAGAACTATGGCTACACCTTC. Its protein is CAISEGKNYGYTF. This chain connects TRBV10-3 to TRBJ1-2; D remains ambiguous. V lost 2 bases, J lost 2 bases, and 6 bases lay in between. The CDR3 is 13 amino acids. Per germline, CDR1 ENHRY and CDR2 SYGVKD.

This clonotype was picked up a small number of times. The rearrangement uses TRBV6-1 and TRBJ1-1; 9 bases agree with TRBD1. The CDR3 contains 14 residues. Unmatched junction bases numbered 0, after V lost 1 base and J lost 3 bases. Germline V gene data show CDR1 as MNHNS and CDR2 as SASEGT. CDR3 nucleotide sequence: TGTGCCAGCAGTGAAGACAGGGGGCACACTGAAGCTTTCTTT. As protein: CASSEDRGHTEAFF.

This clonotype was counted a few times. The chain recombines TRBV2 with TRBJ1-1; 7 positions match TRBD1. The CDR3 length is 14 residues. Germline CDR1 is SNHLY and CDR2 is FYNNEI. Germline trimming cut 7 bases from V and 1 base from J; bases unmatched to any gene: 6. The CDR3 coding sequence is TGTGCCAGCACCCCGGGGACAGCGAACACTGAAGCTTTCTTT. Its translation is CASTPGTANTEAFF.

The V gene is TRBV20-1, the J gene TRBJ1-6; D may be TRBD1 (5 bases). The CDR3 sequence is 15 residues long. Between the trimmed V and J ends, which lost 5 bases and 4 bases, there was a span of 15 bases. Germline assignment: CDR1 DFQATT and CDR2 SNEGSKA (reference sequence). Here the CDR3 reads CSAAGTFAYNSPLHF. Here the CDR3 DNA reads TGCAGTGCTGCGGGGACTTTCGCGTATAATTCACCCCTCCACTTT.

The chain uses TRBV27 and TRBJ2-3; D is uncertain. CDR1 is MNHEY, CDR2 SMNVEV, per germline (reference sequence). The CDR3 totals 15 residues. V was trimmed by 3 bases and J by 6 bases, leaving 16 bases between them. In DNA, the CDR3 is TGTGCCAGCAGTTTGTTAGCCAGCTACCCGGATACGCAGTATTTT. This translates into CASSLLASYPDTQYF.

The chain has TRBV7-9 and TRBJ1-3; a possible D gene is TRBD1 (5 bases). Between the trimmed V and J ends, which lost 1 base and 0 bases, there was a span of 16 bases. This CDR3 has 18 amino acids. Per the germline V gene, CDR1 is SEHNR and CDR2 is FQNEAQ (reference sequence). The chain's CDR3 is CASSLETARDLSGNTIYF. In DNA form, the CDR3 reads TGTGCCAGCAGCTTAGAGACGGCAAGGGACCTCTCTGGAAACACCATATATTTT. Full variable domain (missing parts from reference TRBV7-9 and TRBJ1-3): DTGVSQNPRHKITKRGQNVTFRCDPISEHNRLYWYRQTLGQGPEFLTYFQNEAQLEKSRLLSDRFSAERPKGSFSTLEIQRTEQGDSAMYLCASSLETARDLSGNTIYFGEGSWLTVV.

The rearrangement uses TRBV20-1 and TRBJ2-1, with D unclear. Germline CDR1 reads DFQATT; CDR2 reads SNEGSKA (reference sequence). Deletions cut 3 bases from V and 9 bases from J, with 9 bases between. CDR3 length: 11 amino acids. CDR3 in DNA: TGCAGTGCTAGGGTGATTGGTGAGCAGTTCTTC. Translating it yields CSARVIGEQFF.

This chain uses TRBV7-2 with TRBJ1-6; 10 bases fit TRBD1. V trimming: 2 bases; J trimming: 6 bases; junction bases outside the gene matches: 4. There are 16 residues in the CDR3. Germline V CDR1 and CDR2: SGHTA, FQGNSA. The CDR3 reads CASSLLRTGGNSPLHF. As DNA, the CDR3 is TGTGCCAGCAGCTTACTCCGGACAGGGGGTAATTCACCCCTCCACTTT.

This chain connects TRBV12-3 or TRBV12-4 to TRBJ2-1; 8 bases are a match to TRBD2. The CDR3 consists of 18 residues. The junction had 14 bases not matched to a gene; V was cut back by 0 bases and J by 7 bases. The DNA for the CDR3 is TGTGCCAGCAGTTTAGCTCCCCCTCTAGCGGGTGCACAGAATGAGCAGTTCTTC. It yields the protein CASSLAPPLAGAQNEQFF.

Concerning this clonotype: The junction does not match germline at one end; this may be a read error. V gene TRBV28 combines with J gene TRBJ1-4; TRBD1 matches at 11 bases. CDR1 and CDR2 (germline): MDHEN, SYDVKM. The CDR3 contains 14 residues. The CDR3 reads CAGGDRGSNGKLFF. CDR3 nucleotides: TGTGCCGGCGGGGACAGGGGGTCGAATGGAAAACTGTTTTTT.

The DNA of the CDR3 is TGTGCCAGCAGCCAAGATCTGCTACTAGCGGGAGGGTCCAATGAGCAGTTCTTC. This translates into CASSQDLLLAGGSNEQFF. The chain carries TRBV4-2 and TRBJ2-1; 13 bases map to TRBD2. The CDR3 has 18 amino acids. The trim removed 0 bases at V and 6 bases at J, leaving 8 bases unmatched. Germline CDR1 is LGHNA and CDR2 is YNFKEQ.

Points on this clonotype: Relative to the germline gene, one junction end is altered; a read error may explain this. The chain uses TRBV12-3 or TRBV12-4 and TRBJ1-2; no clear D gene. The length of the CDR3 is 13 residues. The CDR3 DNA reads as TGTGTCAGCAGTTCGACTGCGGGCTATGGCTACACCTTC. Translation: CVSSSTAGYGYTF.

This chain joins TRBV6-5 and TRBJ1-2; maybe TRBD1 (6 bases). CDR1 is MNHEY, CDR2 SVGAGI, per germline. Trimming removed 7 bases at V and 5 bases at J, with 17 bases between. CDR3 size: 14 residues. The CDR3 DNA sequence: TGTGCCAGCAATCAGGGGTCAGAAGGGTATGGCTACACCTTC. This gives the protein CASNQGSEGYGYTF.

The rearrangement links TRBV5-1 to TRBJ2-1, with no clear D. The V gene lost 0 bases and the J gene lost 8 bases, with 9 bases spanning the gap. Germline V gene lookup returns CDR1 SGHRS and CDR2 YFSETQ. The CDR3 has 13 amino acids. DNA of the CDR3: TGCGCCAGCAGCTTGGGATGGGCCGATGAGCAGTTCTTC. It yields the protein CASSLGWADEQFF.

The chain is built from TRBV28 and TRBJ1-2; TRBD1 is a possible D gene (6 bases). This CDR3 has 11 residues. Trimming left V 10 bases short and J 6 bases short, with 12 bases between. Germline CDR1 reads MDHEN; CDR2 reads SYDVKM. The CDR3 here is CATSEGDGYTF. The CDR3 coding sequence is TGTGCCACTTCCGAGGGGGATGGCTACACCTTC.

V and J are TRBV25-1 and TRBJ1-2; TRBD1 is a possible D gene (5 bases). This CDR3 region has 12 residues. Trimming took off 1 base at V and 9 bases at J, with 9 bases between the two ends. Germline CDR1 MGHDK, CDR2 SYGVNS. CDR3 sequence reads: CASSEWGGSYTF. As DNA, the CDR3 is TGTGCCAGCAGTGAATGGGGGGGAAGCTACACCTTC.

The chain combines TRBV21-1 with TRBJ2-1; the table's TRBD2 call for D was not verified on the DNA. TRBV21-1 is a documented pseudogene. The length of the CDR3 is 19 residues. Here the CDR3 reads CASGGLVSATLSTINEQFF. CDR3 DNA: TGTGCCAGCGGAGGACTAGTTTCCGCGACACTGTCAACAATCAATGAGCAGTTCTTC.

The CDR3 sequence: CASSKRSSKPPNSPLHF. The CDR3 DNA is TGTGCCAGCAGCAAAAGATCTTCTAAACCCCCCAATTCACCCCTCCACTTT. The rearrangement uses TRBV21-1 and TRBJ1-6; the D segment call TRBD1 is taken from the table without a DNA check. TRBV21-1 is noted as a pseudogene. The CDR3 spans 17 residues.